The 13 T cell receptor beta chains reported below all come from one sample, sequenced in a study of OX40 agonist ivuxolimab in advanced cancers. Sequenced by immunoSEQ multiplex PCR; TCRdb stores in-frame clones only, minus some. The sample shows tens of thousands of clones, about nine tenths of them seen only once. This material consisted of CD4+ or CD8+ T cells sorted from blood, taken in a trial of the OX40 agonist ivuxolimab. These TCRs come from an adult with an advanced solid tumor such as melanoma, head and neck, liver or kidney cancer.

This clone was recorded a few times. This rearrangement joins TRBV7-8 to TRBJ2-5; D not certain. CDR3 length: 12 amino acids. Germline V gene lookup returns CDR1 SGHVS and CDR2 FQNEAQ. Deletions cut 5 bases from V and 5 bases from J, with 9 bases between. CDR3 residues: CASSPLAETQYF. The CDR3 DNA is TGTGCCAGCAGCCCGCTCGCGGAGACCCAGTACTTC.

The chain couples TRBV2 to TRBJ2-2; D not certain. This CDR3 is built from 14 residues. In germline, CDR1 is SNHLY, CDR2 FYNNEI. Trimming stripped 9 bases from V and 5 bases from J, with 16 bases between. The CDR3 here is CARAPLSVTGELFF. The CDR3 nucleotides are TGTGCCAGGGCTCCTCTCAGTGTAACCGGGGAGCTGTTTTTT.

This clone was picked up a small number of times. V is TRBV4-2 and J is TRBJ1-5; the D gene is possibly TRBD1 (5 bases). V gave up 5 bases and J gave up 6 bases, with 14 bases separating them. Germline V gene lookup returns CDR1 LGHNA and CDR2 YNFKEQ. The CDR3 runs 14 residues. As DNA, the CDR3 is TGTGCCAGCAGCACCACGACAGAGGCTCAGCCCCAGCATTTT. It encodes CASSTTTEAQPQHF.

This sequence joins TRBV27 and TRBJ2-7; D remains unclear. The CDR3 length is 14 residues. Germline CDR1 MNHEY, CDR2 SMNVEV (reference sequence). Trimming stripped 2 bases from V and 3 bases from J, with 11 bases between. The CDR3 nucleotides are TGTGCCAGCAGTTTAAGCAGGACGGTCTACGAGCAGTACTTC. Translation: CASSLSRTVYEQYF.

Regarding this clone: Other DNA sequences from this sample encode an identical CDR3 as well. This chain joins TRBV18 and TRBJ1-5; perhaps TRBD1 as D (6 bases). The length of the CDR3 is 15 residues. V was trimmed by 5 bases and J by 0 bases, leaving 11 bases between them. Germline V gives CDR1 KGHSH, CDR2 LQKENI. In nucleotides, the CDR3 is TGTGCCAGCTCAAGGGACACTCATAGCAATCAGCCCCAGCATTTT. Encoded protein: CASSRDTHSNQPQHF.

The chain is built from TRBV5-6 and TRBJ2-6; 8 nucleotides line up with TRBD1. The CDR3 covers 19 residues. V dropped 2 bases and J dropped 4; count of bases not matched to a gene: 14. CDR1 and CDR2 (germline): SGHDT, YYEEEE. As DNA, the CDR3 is TGTGCCAGCAGCTTAGTCTGGACAGGGTGGAAAGCCGGGGCCAACGTCCTGACTTTC. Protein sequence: CASSLVWTGWKAGANVLTF.

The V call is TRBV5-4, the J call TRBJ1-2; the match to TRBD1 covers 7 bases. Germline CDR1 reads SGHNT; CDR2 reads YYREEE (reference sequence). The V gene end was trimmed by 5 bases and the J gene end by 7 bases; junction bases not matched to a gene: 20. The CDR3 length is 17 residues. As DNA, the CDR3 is TGTGCCAGCAGGTCCGGGACAGCCGTTGTTGGGTCTAGTGGCTACACCTTC. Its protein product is CASRSGTAVVGSSGYTF.

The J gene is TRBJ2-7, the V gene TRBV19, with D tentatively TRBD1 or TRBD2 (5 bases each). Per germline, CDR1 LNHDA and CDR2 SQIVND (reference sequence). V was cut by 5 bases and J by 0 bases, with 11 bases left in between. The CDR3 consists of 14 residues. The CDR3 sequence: CASSYRDGSYEQYF. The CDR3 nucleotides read TGTGCCAGTAGTTATAGGGACGGCTCCTACGAGCAGTACTTC.

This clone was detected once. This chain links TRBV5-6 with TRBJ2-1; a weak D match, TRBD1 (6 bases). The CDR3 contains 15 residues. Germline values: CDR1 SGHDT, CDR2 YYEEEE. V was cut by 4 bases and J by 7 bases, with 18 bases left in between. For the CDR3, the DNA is TGTGCCAGCAGCATAGGACACAGGGTAGGGAATGAGCAGTTCTTC. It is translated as CASSIGHRVGNEQFF. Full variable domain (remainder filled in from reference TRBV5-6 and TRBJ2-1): DAGVTQSPTHLIKTRGQQVTLRCSPKSGHDTVSWYQQALGQGPQFIFQYYEEEERQRGNFPDRFSGHQFPNYSSELNVNALLLGDSALYLCASSIGHRVGNEQFFGPGTRLTVL.

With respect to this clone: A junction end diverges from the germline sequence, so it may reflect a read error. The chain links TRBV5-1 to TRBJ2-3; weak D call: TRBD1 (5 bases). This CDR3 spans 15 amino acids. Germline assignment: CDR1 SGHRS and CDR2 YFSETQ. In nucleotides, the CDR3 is TGCGCCAGCACCTTGGGGCCCCCTAGCACAGATACGCAGTATTTT. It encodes CASTLGPPSTDTQYF.

CDR3 sequence: CASSPPKGQTRVGFGTQYF. The DNA of the CDR3 is TGTGCCAGCTCACCACCGAAGGGACAGACTCGAGTCGGGTTTGGGACCCAGTACTTC. The chain is built from TRBV18 and TRBJ2-5; TRBD1 matches 7 bases. The length of the CDR3 is 19 residues. The germline V gene encodes CDR1 KGHSH and CDR2 LQKENI. J lost 7 bases, V lost 0 bases, and 20 bases had no gene match.

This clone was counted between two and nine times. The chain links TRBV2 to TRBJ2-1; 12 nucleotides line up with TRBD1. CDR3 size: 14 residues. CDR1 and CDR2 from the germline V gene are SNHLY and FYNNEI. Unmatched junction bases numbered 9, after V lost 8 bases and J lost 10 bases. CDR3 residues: CASASRGTGGEQFF. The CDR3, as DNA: TGTGCCAGCGCATCGAGGGGGACAGGGGGCGAGCAGTTCTTC.

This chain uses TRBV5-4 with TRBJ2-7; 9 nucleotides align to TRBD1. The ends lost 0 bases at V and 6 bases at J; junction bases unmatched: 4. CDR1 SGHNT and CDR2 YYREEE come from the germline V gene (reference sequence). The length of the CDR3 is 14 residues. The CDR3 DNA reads TGTGCCAGCAGCTTGGCCCGGGACAGGGTCGAGCAGTACTTC. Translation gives CASSLARDRVEQYF. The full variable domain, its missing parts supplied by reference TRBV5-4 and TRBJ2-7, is ETGVTQSPTHLIKTRGQQVTLRCSSQSGHNTVSWYQQALGQGPQFIFQYYREEENGRGNFPPRFSGLQFPNYSSELNVNALELDDSALYLCASSLARDRVEQYFGPGTRLTVT.